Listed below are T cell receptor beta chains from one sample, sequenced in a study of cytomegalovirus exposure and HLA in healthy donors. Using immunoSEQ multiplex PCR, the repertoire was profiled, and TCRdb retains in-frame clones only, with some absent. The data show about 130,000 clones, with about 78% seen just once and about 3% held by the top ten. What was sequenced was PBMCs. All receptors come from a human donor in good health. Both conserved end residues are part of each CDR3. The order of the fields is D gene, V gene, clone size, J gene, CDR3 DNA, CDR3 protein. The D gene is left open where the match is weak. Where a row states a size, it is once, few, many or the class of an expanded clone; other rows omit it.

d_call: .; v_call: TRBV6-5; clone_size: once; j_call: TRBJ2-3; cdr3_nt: TGTGCCAGCAGACTCGGGATTTGGACAGATACGCAGTATTTT; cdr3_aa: CASRLGIWTDTQYF
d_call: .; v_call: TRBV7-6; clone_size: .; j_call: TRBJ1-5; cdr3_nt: TGTGCCAGCAGCTTAGTTGCAGGGCCTAATCAGCCCCAGCATTTT; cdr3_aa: CASSLVAGPNQPQHF
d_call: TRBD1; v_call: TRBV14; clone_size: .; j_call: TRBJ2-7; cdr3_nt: TGTGCCAGCAGCCAGTACAGGGGGTCCTACGAGCAGTACTTC; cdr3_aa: CASSQYRGSYEQYF
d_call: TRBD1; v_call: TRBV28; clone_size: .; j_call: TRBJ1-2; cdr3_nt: TGTGCCAGCAGTGAAGGACAGGGGTTCGGCTACACCTTC; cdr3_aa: CASSEGQGFGYTF
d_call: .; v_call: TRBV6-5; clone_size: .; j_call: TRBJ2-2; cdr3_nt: TGTGCCAGCAGTTCTACAGGGCCGACCGACACCGGGGAGCTGTTTTTT; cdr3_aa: CASSSTGPTDTGELFF
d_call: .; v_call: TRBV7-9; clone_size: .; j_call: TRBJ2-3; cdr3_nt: TGTGCCAGCAGCCCCGGGGGGCACGAGGGTACGCAGTATTTT; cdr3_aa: CASSPGGHEGTQYF
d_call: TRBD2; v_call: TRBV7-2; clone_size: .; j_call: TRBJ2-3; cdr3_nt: TGTGCCAGCAGCCTCGACGGACTAGCGTGGCTATTT; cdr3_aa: CASSLDGLAWLF
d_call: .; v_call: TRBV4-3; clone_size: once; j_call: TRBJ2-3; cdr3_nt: TGCGCCAGCAGCCAAGATACCGGGTACGAAGATACGCAGTATTTT; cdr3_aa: CASSQDTGYEDTQYF
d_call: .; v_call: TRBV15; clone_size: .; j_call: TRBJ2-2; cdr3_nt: TGTGCCACCAGCAGAGATAGTATTACAGCGGCAAACACCGGGGAGCTGTTTTTT; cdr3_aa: CATSRDSITAANTGELFF
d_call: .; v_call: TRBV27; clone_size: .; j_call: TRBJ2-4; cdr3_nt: TGTGCCAGCAGTTTATCCTACTCGACGGGGGAGAAAAGCATTCAGTACTTC; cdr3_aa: CASSLSYSTGEKSIQYF
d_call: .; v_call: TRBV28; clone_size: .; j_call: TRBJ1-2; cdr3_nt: TGTGCCAGCAGACGACCAAGTGGGCTGTTGCATGGCTACACCTTC; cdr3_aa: CASRRPSGLLHGYTF
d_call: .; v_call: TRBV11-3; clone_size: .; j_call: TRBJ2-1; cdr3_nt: TGTGCCAGCAGCTTTAGTAGCGGTCACTCCTACAATGAGCAGTTCTTC; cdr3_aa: CASSFSSGHSYNEQFF
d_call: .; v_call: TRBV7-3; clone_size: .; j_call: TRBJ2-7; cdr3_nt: TGTGCCAGCACCCCCCCTCTACAGGCCCACTGCCCCTACGAGCAGTACTTC; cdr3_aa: CASTPPLQAHCPYEQYF
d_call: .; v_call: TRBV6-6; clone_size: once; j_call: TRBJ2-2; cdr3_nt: TGTGCCAGCAGGGAGGACAGATTCGCGGCCGGGGAGCTGTTTTTT; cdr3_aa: CASREDRFAAGELFF
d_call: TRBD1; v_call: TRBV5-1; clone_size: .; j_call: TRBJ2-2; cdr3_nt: TGCGCCAGCCTGGGACAGGGGGCCGGGGAGCTGTTTTTT; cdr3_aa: CASLGQGAGELFF
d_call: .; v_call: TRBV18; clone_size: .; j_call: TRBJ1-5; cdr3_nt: TGTGCCAGCTCACCACGCGCCGGGAGCAATCAGCCCCAGCATTTT; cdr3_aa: CASSPRAGSNQPQHF
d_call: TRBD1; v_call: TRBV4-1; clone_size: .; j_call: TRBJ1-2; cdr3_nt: TGCGCCAGCAGCCAAGACACCGGGACAGGACAATCTTGCACCTTC; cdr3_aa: CASSQDTGTGQSCTF
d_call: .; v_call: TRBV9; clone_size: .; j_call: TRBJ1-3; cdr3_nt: TGTGCCAGCAGCGTAGTCGAGGGTGCTGGAAACACCATATATTTT; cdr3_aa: CASSVVEGAGNTIYF
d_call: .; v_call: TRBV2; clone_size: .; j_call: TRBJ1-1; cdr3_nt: TGTGCCAGCCACCAGGCTAACACTGAAGCTTTCTTT; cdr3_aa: CASHQANTEAFF
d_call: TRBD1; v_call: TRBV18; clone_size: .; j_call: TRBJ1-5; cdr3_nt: TGTGCCAGCTCACCCACGGGACAGGGGGTACAGCCCCAGCATTTT; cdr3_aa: CASSPTGQGVQPQHF
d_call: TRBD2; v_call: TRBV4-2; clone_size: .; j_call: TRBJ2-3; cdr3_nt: TGTGCCAGCAGCCGAAAACAATTGACCGGGACTAGCGGGGGTATGGGCACAGATACGCAGTATTTT; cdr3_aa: CASSRKQLTGTSGGMGTDTQYF
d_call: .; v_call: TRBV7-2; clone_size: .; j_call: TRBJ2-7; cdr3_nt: TGTGCCAGCACATACCCCCCAGACTACGAGCAGTACTTC; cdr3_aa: CASTYPPDYEQYF
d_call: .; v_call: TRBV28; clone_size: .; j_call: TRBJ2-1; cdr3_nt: TGTGCCAGCATCTTAAGGCGGGGGCGGCGGAATGAGCAGTTCTTC; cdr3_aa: CASILRRGRRNEQFF
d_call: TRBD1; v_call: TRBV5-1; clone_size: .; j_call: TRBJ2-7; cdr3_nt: TGCGCCAGCAGCCTATCCGACAGGGGCGAGCAGTACTTC; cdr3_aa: CASSLSDRGEQYF
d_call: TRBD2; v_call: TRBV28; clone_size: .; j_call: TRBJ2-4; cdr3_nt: TGTGCCAGCAGTCCGGGACTAGCGGTACTAGCCAAAAACATTCAGTACTTC; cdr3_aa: CASSPGLAVLAKNIQYF
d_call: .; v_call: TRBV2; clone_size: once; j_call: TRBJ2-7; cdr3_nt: TGTGCCAGCAGCACGACTCGAGGGAACGAGCAGTACTTC; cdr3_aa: CASSTTRGNEQYF
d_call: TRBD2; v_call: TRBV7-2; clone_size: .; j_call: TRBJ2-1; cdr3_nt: TGTGCCAGCAACAGCGGGACTAGCGGGGGGGAGCAGTTCTTC; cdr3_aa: CASNSGTSGGEQFF
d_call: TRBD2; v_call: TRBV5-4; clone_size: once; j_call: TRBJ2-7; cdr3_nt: TGTGCCAGCAGCTTGGGACTAGCGGGGGCCTACGAGCAGTACTTC; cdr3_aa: CASSLGLAGAYEQYF
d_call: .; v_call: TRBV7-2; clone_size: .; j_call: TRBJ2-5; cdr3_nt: TGTGCCAGCAGCTTAGGGGCAGGGGGGGAGACCCAGTACTTC; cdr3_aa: CASSLGAGGETQYF
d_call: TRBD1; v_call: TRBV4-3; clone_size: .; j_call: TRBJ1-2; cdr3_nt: TGCGCCAGCAGCCAGACAGGGGAGCGTGGCTACACCTTC; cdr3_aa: CASSQTGERGYTF
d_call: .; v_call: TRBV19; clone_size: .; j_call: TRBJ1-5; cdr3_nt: TGTGCCAGTAGTATTAGTGGGGGCAGGATTCAGCCCCAGCATTTT; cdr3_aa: CASSISGGRIQPQHF
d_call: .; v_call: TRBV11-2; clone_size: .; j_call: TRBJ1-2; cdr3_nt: TGTGCCAGCAGCTTCCGGGACACGGACTATGGCTACACCTTC; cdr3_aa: CASSFRDTDYGYTF
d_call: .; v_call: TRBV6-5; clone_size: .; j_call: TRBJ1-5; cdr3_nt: TGTGCCAGCAGCCGGGGGGGTAGGCAGCCCCAGCATTTT; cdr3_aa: CASSRGGRQPQHF
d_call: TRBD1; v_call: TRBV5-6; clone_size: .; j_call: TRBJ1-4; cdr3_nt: TGTGCCAGCAGCTTAAGGACAGGACACAGGAATGAAAAACTGTTTTTT; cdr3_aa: CASSLRTGHRNEKLFF
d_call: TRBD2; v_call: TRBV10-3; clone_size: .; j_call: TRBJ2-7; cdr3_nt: TGTGCCATCAGTGGTTCCAGCGGGGGCGGGTCCTTTTACGAGCAGTACTTC; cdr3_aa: CAISGSSGGGSFYEQYF
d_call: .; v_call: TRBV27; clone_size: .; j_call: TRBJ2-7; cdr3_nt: TGTGCCAGCAGTTTACAGGGGAAAACCTACGAGCAGTACTTC; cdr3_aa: CASSLQGKTYEQYF
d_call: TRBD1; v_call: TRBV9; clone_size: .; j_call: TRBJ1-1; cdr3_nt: TGTGCCAGCAGCGTAGTGCCAGGGGGCTCAACTGAAGCTTTCTTT; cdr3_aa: CASSVVPGGSTEAFF
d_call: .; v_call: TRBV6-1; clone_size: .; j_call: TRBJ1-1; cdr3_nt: TGTGCCAGCAGCATCTCCGGGCAGGGGACTGAAGCTTTCTTT; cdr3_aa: CASSISGQGTEAFF
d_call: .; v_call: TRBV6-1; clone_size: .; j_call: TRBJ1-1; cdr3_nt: TGTGCCAGCAGTGAAAGGAGTGAAGCTTTCTTT; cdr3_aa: CASSERSEAFF
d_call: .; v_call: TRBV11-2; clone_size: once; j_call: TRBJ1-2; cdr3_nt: TGTGCCTCCCGGGCCCTAGCTGGCTACACCTTC; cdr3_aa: CASRALAGYTF
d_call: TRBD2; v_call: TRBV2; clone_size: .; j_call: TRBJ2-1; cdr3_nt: TGTGCCATCCCGGGGACTAGCGGGGGCAATGAGCAGTTCTTC; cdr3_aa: CAIPGTSGGNEQFF
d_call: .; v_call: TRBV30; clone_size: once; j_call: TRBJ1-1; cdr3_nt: TGTGCCTGGAGTGTACGGGGCACTGAAGCTTTCTTT; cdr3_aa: CAWSVRGTEAFF
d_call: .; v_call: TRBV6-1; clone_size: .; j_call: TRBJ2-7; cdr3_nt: TGTGCCAGCAGCAACGGAGGCGAGCAGTACTTC; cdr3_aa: CASSNGGEQYF
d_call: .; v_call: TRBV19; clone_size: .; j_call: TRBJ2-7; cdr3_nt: TGTGCCAGTAGCCCGACAGCCTCTCCCTACGAGCAGTACTTC; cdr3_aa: CASSPTASPYEQYF
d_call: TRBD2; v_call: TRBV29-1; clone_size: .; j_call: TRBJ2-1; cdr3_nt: TGCAGCGTTGGACTAGCGGGTGATTCCTACAATGAGCAGTTCTTC; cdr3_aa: CSVGLAGDSYNEQFF
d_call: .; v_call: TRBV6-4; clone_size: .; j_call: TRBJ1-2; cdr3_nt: TGTGCCAGCAGTGCGACGACAGGCGATTATGGCTACACCTTC; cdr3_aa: CASSATTGDYGYTF
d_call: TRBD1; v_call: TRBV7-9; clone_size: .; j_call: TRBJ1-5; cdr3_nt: TGTGCCAGCAGCTCGGACAGGCTCTATAGCAATCAGCCCCAGCATTTT; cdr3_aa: CASSSDRLYSNQPQHF
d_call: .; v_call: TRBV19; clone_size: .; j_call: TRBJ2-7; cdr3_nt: TGTGCCAGTAGTATAGACGTTGGGGCGTTGTCCTACGAGCAGTACTTC; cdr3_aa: CASSIDVGALSYEQYF
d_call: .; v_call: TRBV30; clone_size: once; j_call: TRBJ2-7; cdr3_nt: TGTGCCTGGAGTCGCCCAGGGAGGGAGCAGTACTTC; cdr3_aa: CAWSRPGREQYF
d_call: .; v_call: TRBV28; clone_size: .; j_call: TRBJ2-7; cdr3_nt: TGTGCCAGCAGTAACACCCTGGGGCGGAAAGCCTACGAGCAGTACTTC; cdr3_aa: CASSNTLGRKAYEQYF
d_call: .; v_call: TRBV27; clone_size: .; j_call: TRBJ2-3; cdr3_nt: TGTGCCAGCAGTTTATATGGACAGAGCACAGATACGCAGTATTTT; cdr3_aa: CASSLYGQSTDTQYF
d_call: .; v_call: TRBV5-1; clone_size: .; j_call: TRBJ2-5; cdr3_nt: TGCGCCAGCAGCAATCAGGGATCACAGGGAGAGACCCAGTACTTC; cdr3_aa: CASSNQGSQGETQYF
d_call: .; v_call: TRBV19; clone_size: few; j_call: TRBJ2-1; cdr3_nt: TGTGCCAGTAGTATTGCAGGGAACAATTACAATGAGCAGTTCTTC; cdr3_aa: CASSIAGNNYNEQFF
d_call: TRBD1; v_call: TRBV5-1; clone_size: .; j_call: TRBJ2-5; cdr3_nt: TGCGCCAGCAGGGGACAGACACAAGAGACCCAGTACTTC; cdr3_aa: CASRGQTQETQYF